The 25 T cell receptor beta chains below come from one sample, sequenced in a study of T cell responses to AZD1222 COVID-19 vaccine. Only in-frame clones appear in the TCRdb table, and some are missing; sequencing was by immunoSEQ multiplex PCR. The sample holds 120,000 or so clones, roughly 88% seen once. This specimen consisted of peripheral blood, obtained on day 0 of AZD1222 vaccination. The receptors come from an adult in good health.

The chain couples TRBV19 to TRBJ2-7; D perhaps matches TRBD1 (6 bases). Germline CDR1 LNHDA, CDR2 SQIVND (reference sequence). CDR3 length: 13 amino acids. V dropped 7 bases and J dropped 0 bases, with 10 bases sitting between them. The CDR3 loop is CASKRQDSYEQYF. DNA for the CDR3: TGTGCCAGTAAGAGACAGGACTCCTACGAGCAGTACTTC. The variable domain in full, completed from reference TRBV19 and TRBJ2-7, reads DGGITQSPKYLFRKEGQNVTLSCEQNLNHDAMYWYRQDPGQGLRLIYYSQIVNDFQKGDIAEGYSVSREKKESFPLTVTSAQKNPTAFYLCASKRQDSYEQYFGPGTRLTVT.

The chain combines TRBV7-8 with TRBJ2-7, with TRBD1 as a possible D gene (5 bases). Trimming took off 5 bases at V and 4 bases at J, with 6 bases between the two ends. Germline V lookup: CDR1 SGHVS, CDR2 FQNEAQ. CDR3 size: 11 residues. CDR3 in amino acids: CASSPGYEQYF. CDR3 in DNA: TGTGCCAGCAGCCCAGGGTACGAGCAGTACTTC.

This sequence joins TRBV9 and TRBJ2-6; 7 bases fit TRBD2. There are 16 residues in the CDR3. The trim removed 3 bases at V and 2 bases at J, leaving 5 bases unmatched. Germline values: CDR1 SGDLS, CDR2 YYNGEE. As DNA, the CDR3 is TGTGCCAGCAGCGCCTCGGGGAGGGCTGGGGCCAACGTCCTGACTTTC. It translates to CASSASGRAGANVLTF. Combining the CDR3 with reference TRBV9 and TRBJ2-6 gives the whole variable domain DSGVTQTPKHLITATGQRVTLRCSPRSGDLSVYWYQQSLDQGLQFLIQYYNGEERAKGNILERFSAQQFPDLHSELNLSSLELGDSALYFCASSASGRAGANVLTFGAGSRLTVL.

The chain uses TRBV25-1 and TRBJ1-5, with D uncertain. Germline lookup yields CDR1 MGHDK and CDR2 SYGVNS. The CDR3 consists of 14 residues. V shed 6 bases and J shed 3 bases, with 12 bases lying between them. CDR3 in amino acids: CASSRGVSNQPQHF. The CDR3 bases are TGTGCCAGCAGCCGCGGGGTTTCCAATCAGCCCCAGCATTTT.

The chain combines TRBV5-4 with TRBJ1-2; the D is unclear. This CDR3 is 12 amino acids long. Trimming left V 4 bases short and J 6 bases short, with 10 bases between. Germline CDR1 and CDR2: SGHNT and YYREEE (reference sequence). The CDR3 sequence is CASSAGGDGYTF. Written as DNA, the CDR3 is TGTGCCAGCAGCGCCGGAGGCGATGGCTACACCTTC.

The rearrangement links TRBV9 to TRBJ2-7; D is unresolved. Germline V gene lookup returns CDR1 SGDLS and CDR2 YYNGEE. Deletions cut 0 bases from V and 0 bases from J, with 7 bases between. The CDR3 runs to 14 residues. In nucleotides, the CDR3 is TGTGCCAGCAGCGTAGGGGTAGCCTCCTACGAGCAGTACTTC. It codes for CASSVGVASYEQYF.

The V and J genes are TRBV7-9 and TRBJ1-2, with TRBD1 matching 8 bases. Per the germline V gene, CDR1 is SEHNR and CDR2 is FQNEAQ (reference sequence). This CDR3 is 16 amino acids long. V was pared by 5 bases and J by 3 bases, with 11 bases of the junction left unmatched. CDR3 protein: CASSTDRGVRDYGYTF. CDR3 DNA sequence: TGTGCCAGCAGCACCGACAGGGGCGTGAGAGACTATGGCTACACCTTC.

The chain joins TRBV19 to TRBJ2-7, with TRBD2 identical over 10 bases. The germline V gene has CDR1 LNHDA and CDR2 SQIVND (reference sequence). The CDR3 has 16 residues. J lost 1 base, V lost 5 bases, and 8 bases had no gene match. The chain's CDR3 is CASSVRKTSGSYEQYF. In DNA form, the CDR3 reads TGTGCCAGTAGTGTAAGAAAGACTAGCGGGTCCTACGAGCAGTACTTC.

The chain employs TRBV5-1 and TRBJ1-1; no firm D call. The CDR3 extends over 13 amino acids. CDR1 and CDR2 (germline): SGHRS, YFSETQ. V lost 4 bases and J lost 8, with 15 bases in between. The chain's CDR3 is CASSLGVALEAFF. The CDR3 bases are TGCGCCAGCAGCCTGGGAGTGGCTCTGGAAGCTTTCTTT.

This chain joins TRBV12-5 and TRBJ2-7; 7 nucleotides match TRBD2. The V and J ends lost 0 bases and 2 bases, in that order; junction bases with no gene match: 4. Germline V CDR1 and CDR2: LGHNT, FRNRAP. This CDR3 is 15 amino acids long. Here the CDR3 reads CASGLVAGRAYEQYF. DNA for the CDR3: TGTGCTAGTGGTTTGGTAGCGGGAAGGGCCTACGAGCAGTACTTC.

This clone has a single count. The genes are TRBV5-1 and TRBJ1-4, with 7 bases lining up with TRBD1. The CDR3 loop spans 14 amino acids. The V and J ends lost 0 bases and 7 bases, in that order; junction bases with no gene match: 3. Germline V gene sequence: CDR1 SGHRS, CDR2 YFSETQ. DNA of the CDR3: TGCGCCAGCAGCTTGGGAGGGGGCGTTGAAAAACTGTTTTTT. Translating gives CASSLGGGVEKLFF.

This CDR3 is CTSSQENRLAGDNEQFF. The CDR3 DNA sequence: TGCACCAGCAGCCAGGAAAACAGACTAGCGGGAGACAATGAGCAGTTCTTC. The chain uses TRBV1 and TRBJ2-1; the table's TRBD2 call for D was not verified on the DNA. TRBV1 is described as a pseudogene. This CDR3 is built from 17 residues.

This chain joins TRBV5-5 and TRBJ1-1, with TRBD1 identical over 7 bases. The CDR3 has 15 amino acids. The germline V gene encodes CDR1 SGHKS and CDR2 YYEKEE (reference sequence). The J segment lost 3 bases and the V segment lost 4 bases, leaving 9 bases of the junction unmatched. CDR3 amino acids: CASSPTEGADTEAFF. DNA for the CDR3: TGTGCCAGCAGCCCCACAGAGGGGGCGGACACTGAAGCTTTCTTT.

The chain links TRBV6-2 or TRBV6-3 to TRBJ1-1; no firm D call. Trimming cost V 0 bases and J 4 bases, with 6 bases left between them. The CDR3 is 13 amino acids. Germline V gene data show CDR1 as MNHEY and CDR2 as SVGEGT. The CDR3, as DNA: TGTGCCAGCAGTTACTCGGTAGGCACTGAAGCTTTCTTT. It encodes CASSYSVGTEAFF.

V and J are TRBV7-9 and TRBJ2-7; D not resolved. There are 12 residues in the CDR3. Trimming left V 5 bases short and J 6 bases short, with 11 bases between. Germline loops: CDR1 SEHNR, CDR2 FQNEAQ (reference sequence). The CDR3 loop is CASSPPGPEQYF. CDR3 coding DNA: TGTGCCAGCAGCCCCCCGGGCCCCGAGCAGTACTTC.

The chain links TRBV10-3 to TRBJ2-2, with D possibly matching TRBD2 (6 bases). V shed 0 bases and J shed 4 bases, with 9 bases lying between them. Germline CDR1 and CDR2: ENHRY and SYGVKD. The CDR3 runs 15 residues. The chain's CDR3 is CAISESTRGTGELFF. DNA of the CDR3: TGTGCCATCAGTGAGTCGACTAGAGGCACCGGGGAGCTGTTTTTT.

J is TRBJ2-3 and V is TRBV4-1; no clear D gene. The CDR3 has 16 amino acids. The V gene lost 1 base and the J gene lost 2 bases, with 13 bases spanning the gap. Germline CDR1 is MGHRA and CDR2 is YSYEKL. The CDR3 DNA reads TGCGCCAGCAGCCAAGGGATAGCAGAATACACAGATACGCAGTATTTT. It encodes CASSQGIAEYTDTQYF.

This chain uses TRBV4-1 with TRBJ2-7, with D possibly TRBD1 on 6 matching bases. Trimming stripped 3 bases from V and 7 bases from J, with 19 bases between. Germline lookup yields CDR1 MGHRA and CDR2 YSYEKL. CDR3 length: 15 residues. CDR3 bases: TGCGCCAGCAGCCACGGGCAGGGGCCCGCCCGGGAGCAGTACTTC. Translating gives CASSHGQGPAREQYF.

In its sample, this clone was seen once. The V and J genes are TRBV6-2 or TRBV6-3 and TRBJ2-7, with D possibly matching TRBD1 (6 bases). The CDR3 runs to 17 residues. Trimming removed 2 bases at V and 1 base at J, with 18 bases between. Germline V gene lookup returns CDR1 MNHEY and CDR2 SVGEGT. As DNA, the CDR3 is TGTGCCAGCAGTTACAGCTCGTCGACAGGTCTATCCTACGAGCAGTACTTC. Protein product: CASSYSSSTGLSYEQYF.

The gene calls are TRBV5-1 and TRBJ2-3; tentatively, D is TRBD2 (6 bases). The germline V gene has CDR1 SGHRS and CDR2 YFSETQ. Trimming left V 5 bases short and J 3 bases short, with 19 bases between. This CDR3 is 16 amino acids long. The CDR3 spells CASSRVEGWRTDTQYF. The CDR3 region has the DNA TGCGCCAGCAGTCGGGTGGAGGGATGGAGAACAGATACGCAGTATTTT.

This chain connects TRBV11-2 to TRBJ1-1; D is undetermined. Trimming removed 1 base from V and 1 base from J, with 10 bases in between. Germline V gene sequence: CDR1 SGHAT, CDR2 FQNNGV. This CDR3 is built from 15 residues. The CDR3 spells CASSLGRLWNTEAFF. In nucleotides, the CDR3 is TGTGCCAGCAGCTTAGGTCGCCTATGGAACACTGAAGCTTTCTTT.

This chain links TRBV10-3 with TRBJ1-2; 7 nucleotides agree with TRBD1. Germline loops: CDR1 ENHRY, CDR2 SYGVKD. V shed 1 base and J 8 bases; nucleotides not matched to a gene: 10. The CDR3 consists of 15 residues. In nucleotides, the CDR3 is TGTGCCATCAGTGAGTTATTCGGGACAGCCACAGGCTACACCTTC. Encoded protein: CAISELFGTATGYTF.

This clone was detected a few times. The chain is built from TRBV19 and TRBJ2-7; 8 bases fit TRBD1. The CDR3 consists of 15 residues. With 10 bases clipped from V and 2 bases from J, the junction kept 13 bases outside the gene matches. Per germline, CDR1 LNHDA and CDR2 SQIVND (reference sequence). The CDR3 nucleotides are TGTGCCACCCAGGGGGCAGCAGGACCGGCCTACGAGCAGTACTTC. Translating it yields CATQGAAGPAYEQYF.

This rearrangement joins TRBV15 to TRBJ1-4; perhaps TRBD1 as D (5 bases). Germline CDR1 is LNHNV and CDR2 is YYDKDF (reference sequence). V was cut by 1 base and J by 10 bases, with 7 bases left in between. The CDR3 length is 12 residues. CDR3 residues: CATSRVGGKLFF. Here the CDR3 DNA reads TGTGCCACCAGCAGAGTTGGGGGAAAACTGTTTTTT.

V usage is TRBV6-5 and J usage is TRBJ2-1; TRBD2 matches 7 bases. The CDR3 totals 15 residues. The trim removed 6 bases at V and 2 bases at J, leaving 7 bases unmatched. Germline-derived CDR1 and CDR2 are MNHEY and SVGAGI. DNA for the CDR3: TGTGCCAGCAGCCGGTCCGGGACTACCTACAATGAGCAGTTCTTC. Protein sequence: CASSRSGTTYNEQFF.